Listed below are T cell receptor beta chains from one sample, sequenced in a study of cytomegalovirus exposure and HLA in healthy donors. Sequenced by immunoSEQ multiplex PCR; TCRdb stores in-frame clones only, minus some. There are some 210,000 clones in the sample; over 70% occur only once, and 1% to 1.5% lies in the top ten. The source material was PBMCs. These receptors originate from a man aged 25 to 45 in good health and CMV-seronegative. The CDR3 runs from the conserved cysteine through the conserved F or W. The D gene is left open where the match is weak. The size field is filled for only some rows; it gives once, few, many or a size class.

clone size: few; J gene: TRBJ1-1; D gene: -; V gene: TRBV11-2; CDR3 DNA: TGTGCCAGCAGCTTAGGAAACCGGGAAGCTTTCTTT; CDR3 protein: CASSLGNREAFF
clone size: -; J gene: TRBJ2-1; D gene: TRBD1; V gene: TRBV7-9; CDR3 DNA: TGTGCCAGCAGCCCCCTTACGGGACAGGCGTACAATGAGCAGTTCTTC; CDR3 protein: CASSPLTGQAYNEQFF
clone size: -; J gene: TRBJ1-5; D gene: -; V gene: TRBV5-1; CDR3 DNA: TGCGCCAGCAGCTTGGGTGGGACAAGCCATCAGCCCCAGCATTTT; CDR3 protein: CASSLGGTSHQPQHF
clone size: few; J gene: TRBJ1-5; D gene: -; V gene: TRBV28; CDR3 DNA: TGTGCCAGCAGTTTCGGGAGGGGCAATCAGCCCCAGCATTTT; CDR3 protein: CASSFGRGNQPQHF
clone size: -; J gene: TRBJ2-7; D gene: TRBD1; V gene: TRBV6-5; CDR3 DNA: TGTGCCAGCAGTTACGACAGGGACTACGAGCAGTACTTC; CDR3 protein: CASSYDRDYEQYF
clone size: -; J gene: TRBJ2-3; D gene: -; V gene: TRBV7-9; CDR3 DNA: TGTGCCAGCAGCTTAGTCAGAACAGATACGCAGTATTTT; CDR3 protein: CASSLVRTDTQYF
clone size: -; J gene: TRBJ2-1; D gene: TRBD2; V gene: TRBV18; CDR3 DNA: TGTGCCAGCTCACCACTAGCGGGAGTAGGCAATGAGCAGTTCTTC; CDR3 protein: CASSPLAGVGNEQFF
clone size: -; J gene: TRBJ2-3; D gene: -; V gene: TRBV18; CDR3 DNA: TGTGCCAGCTCTACCTACTTGGATACGCAGTATTTT; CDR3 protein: CASSTYLDTQYF
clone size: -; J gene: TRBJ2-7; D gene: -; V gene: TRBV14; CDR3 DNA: TGTGCCAGCAGCCAATACAGCTCCTACGAGCAGTACTTC; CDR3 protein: CASSQYSSYEQYF
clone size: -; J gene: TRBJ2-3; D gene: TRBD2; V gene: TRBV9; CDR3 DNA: TGTGCCAGCAGCTGGGGGCGGGAGGGAGATACGCAGTATTTT; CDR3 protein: CASSWGREGDTQYF
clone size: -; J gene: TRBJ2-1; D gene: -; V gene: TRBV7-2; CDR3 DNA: TGTGCCAGCAGCCGGATGCAGGGGACCTACAATGAGCAGTTCTTC; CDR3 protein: CASSRMQGTYNEQFF
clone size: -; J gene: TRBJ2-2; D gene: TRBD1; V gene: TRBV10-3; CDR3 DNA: TGTGCCATCAGGGGCGACAGGGACCCCACCGGGGAGCTGTTTTTT; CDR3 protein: CAIRGDRDPTGELFF
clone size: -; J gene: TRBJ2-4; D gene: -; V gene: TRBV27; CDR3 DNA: TGTGCCAGCAGTTCGGAGGGGCGGAACATTCAGTACTTC; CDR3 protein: CASSSEGRNIQYF
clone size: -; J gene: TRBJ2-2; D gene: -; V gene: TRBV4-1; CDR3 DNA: TGCGCCAGCAGCCATCTAGGGAGGAACGGGGAGCTGTTTTTT; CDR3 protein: CASSHLGRNGELFF
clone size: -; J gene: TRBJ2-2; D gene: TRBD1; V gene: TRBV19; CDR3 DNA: TGTGCCACCACCCGACAGGGACGGGAAGCCGGGGAGCTGTTTTTT; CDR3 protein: CATTRQGREAGELFF
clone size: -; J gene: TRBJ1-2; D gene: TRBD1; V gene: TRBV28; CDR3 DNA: TGTGCCAGCAGTCCCGGGACAGGGCACTATGGCTACACCTTC; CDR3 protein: CASSPGTGHYGYTF
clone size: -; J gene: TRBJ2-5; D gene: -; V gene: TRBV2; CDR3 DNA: TGTGCCAGCAGTGGTGGGCGCGGCGGGGAGCCGGGTCAAGAGACCCAGTACTTC; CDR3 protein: CASSGGRGGEPGQETQYF
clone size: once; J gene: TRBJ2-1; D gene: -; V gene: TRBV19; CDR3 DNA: TGTGCCAGTAGTAAGTTCGCGCGGGAATACAATGAGCAGTTCTTC; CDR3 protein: CASSKFAREYNEQFF
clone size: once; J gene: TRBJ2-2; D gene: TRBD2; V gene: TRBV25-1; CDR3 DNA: TGTGCCAGCAGTGACCCCCGACTAGCCAACACCGGGGAGCTGTTTTTT; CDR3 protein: CASSDPRLANTGELFF
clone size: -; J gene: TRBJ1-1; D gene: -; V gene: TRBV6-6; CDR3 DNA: TGTGCCAGCAGTTACTCCTTCAGCACTGAAGCTTTCTTT; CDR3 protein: CASSYSFSTEAFF
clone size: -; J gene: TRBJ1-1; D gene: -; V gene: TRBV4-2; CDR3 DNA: TGTGCCAGCAGCCCCCATCGCGGGGAGGACGGCCCTGAAGCTTTCTTT; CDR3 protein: CASSPHRGEDGPEAFF
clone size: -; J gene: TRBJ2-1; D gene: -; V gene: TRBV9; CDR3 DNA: TGTGCCAGCAGTCCAGGGGTAGAGGAGCAGTTCTTC; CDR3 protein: CASSPGVEEQFF
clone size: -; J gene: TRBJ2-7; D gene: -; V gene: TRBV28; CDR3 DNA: TGTGCCAGCAGTCCCAGGGCGGTTCGCTCCTACGAGCAGTACTTC; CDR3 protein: CASSPRAVRSYEQYF
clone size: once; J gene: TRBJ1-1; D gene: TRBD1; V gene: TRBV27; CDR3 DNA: TGTGCCAGCAGCCGGACAGGGGGCAGGGGAACTGAAGCTTTCTTT; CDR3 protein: CASSRTGGRGTEAFF
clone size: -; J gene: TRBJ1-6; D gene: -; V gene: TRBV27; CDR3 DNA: TGTGCCAGCAGCCCTGACAGTTCTTCACCCCTCCACTTT; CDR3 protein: CASSPDSSSPLHF
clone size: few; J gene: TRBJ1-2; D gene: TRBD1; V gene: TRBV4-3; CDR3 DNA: TGCGCCAGCAGCCAAGTGGAGGGACAGGGAAGGGATGGCTACACCTTC; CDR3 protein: CASSQVEGQGRDGYTF
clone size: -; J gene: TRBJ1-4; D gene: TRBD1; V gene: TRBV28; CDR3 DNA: TGTGCCAGCAGTGCGTCCGGGACAGCTAATGAAAAACTGTTTTTT; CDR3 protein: CASSASGTANEKLFF
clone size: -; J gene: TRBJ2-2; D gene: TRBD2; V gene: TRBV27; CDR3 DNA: TGTGCCAGCAGACTTAGCGGGAGTGTTAACACCGGGGAGCTGTTTTTT; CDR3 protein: CASRLSGSVNTGELFF